A selection of T cell receptor beta chains follows, all from one sample in a study of T cell repertoires in cytomegalovirus infection. TCRdb redid the calling of the reads with MiXCR, one entry per CDR3 protein. The data hold 900,000 to 950,000 distinct CDR3 sequences, with approximately 30% observed a single time. Antigens for these TCRs are unknown. This specimen consisted of cultured CD8+ T cells from PBMCs, obtained from culture after CMV antigen stimulation. The source is a human donor in good health (CMV status not recorded). Some clones in this sample may be carry-over from other donors' samples. Both conserved end residues are trimmed from each CDR3. Size is omitted from some rows. Given values are once, few, many or a class for expanded clones.

>TRBJ1-4|once|TRBV7-9
ASSFGRGSWDEKLF
>TRBJ1-2|NA|TRBV7-9
ASSLFGQGTFKDGYT
>TRBJ1-2|few|TRBV20-1
SARDNPNYGYT
>TRBJ1-6|many|TRBV13
ASNKGSSYNSPLH
>TRBJ2-2|few|TRBV30
AWVSDWIGSGELF
>TRBJ1-3|few|TRBV12-3/TRBV12-4
ASSLVPVGLTGNTIY
>TRBJ2-7|NA|TRBV27
ASRLTGGHYEQY
>TRBJ1-5|NA|TRBV19
ASTKAYSNQPQH
>TRBJ1-1|NA|TRBV27
ASSSYQGAEKAF
>TRBJ2-1|few|TRBV7-6
ASSYMPPGLSSYNEQF
>TRBJ2-1|few|TRBV2
ASSEAIRGPVDEQF
>TRBJ2-1|few|TRBV11-2
ASSSPGTGAYNEQF
>TRBJ2-2|NA|TRBV4-1
ASASHGQGPTGELF
>TRBJ2-1|few|TRBV7-6
ASSARLAGAGNEQF
>TRBJ1-3|many|TRBV19
ASSIVGGAAGNTIY
>TRBJ2-2|NA|TRBV2
ASSNSFEDANTGELF
>TRBJ2-5|NA|TRBV6-5
ANTLVSGDLEETQY
>TRBJ2-1|many|TRBV7-2
ASSSSGAQGNEQF
>TRBJ2-3|many|TRBV7-8
ASSYTGTGERNTDTQY
>TRBJ2-1|many|TRBV7-2
ASSLRVRAPYNEQF
>TRBJ1-1|NA|TRBV6-5
ASSEEWEMNTEAF
>TRBJ1-6|few|TRBV19
ASSPGTELNSPLH
>TRBJ2-7|many|TRBV7-2
ASSITWGRTGYEQY
>TRBJ1-2|NA|TRBV20-1
SADSYGYT
>TRBJ1-1|NA|TRBV7-6
ASSLGCRTENTEAF
>TRBJ2-7|few|TRBV7-9
ASSLVRGSYEQY
>TRBJ1-6|many|TRBV6-2/TRBV6-3
ASSHRDSFHSPLH
>TRBJ2-2|NA|TRBV24-1
ATSDSSRTNTGELF
>TRBJ2-5|few|TRBV7-9
ASSLGLAGVVQETQY
>TRBJ2-2|many|TRBV5-5
ASSTDRTGELF
>TRBJ2-5|NA|TRBV27
ASSSGTVWGKTQY
>TRBJ2-1|NA|TRBV11-1
ASGTRDNPYNEQF
>TRBJ2-1|NA|TRBV7-2
ASSLPGTQGNSYNEQF
>TRBJ2-1|NA|TRBV10-3
AISEYKRGAGNEQF
>TRBJ1-1|many|TRBV7-2
ASSFLGTGMGTEAF
>TRBJ1-2|NA|TRBV7-2
ASSLASGDDYGYT
>TRBJ1-1|NA|TRBV10-3
AISEGTDFEAF
>TRBJ2-1|few|TRBV12-3/TRBV12-4
ASSLAYRDEQF
>TRBJ1-1|NA|TRBV12-3/TRBV12-4
ASIGGSGRKSRSTEAF
>TRBJ2-5|few|TRBV6-2/TRBV6-3
ASSNLGVSGETQY
>TRBJ1-3|few|TRBV2
ASNPDTNSGNTIY
>TRBJ2-2|NA|TRBV12-3/TRBV12-4
ASSPPGTATGELF